This T cell receptor beta chain was observed in a study of T cells expressing NK-cell markers. Findings and limits, study-wide: Of the CD8+ T cell pool in about 6 donors, roughly 1.0-7.5% was accounted for by dominant NKG2C+ clonotypes. Several donors likewise had their CD3+CD56-NKG2C+ fraction led by these clonotypes.

The CDR3 extends over 14 amino acids. CDR1 is MNHEY, CDR2 SVGAGI, per germline. Of note for this clonotype: The antigen remains undetermined.

TCRdb reprocessed the 5' RACE reads, with one entry per CDR3 protein and no DNA. The table lists approximately 150,000 distinct CDR3 sequences. The sample comprised blood T cells: a sorted CD56 or NKG2C T cell subset, CD4+ or CD8+ T cells, or bulk PBMC T cells (not recorded which). This chain connects TRBV6-5 to TRBJ2-2. The sequence was collected from a woman between 18 and 75 years old in good health. CDR3 sequence reads: CASSYRSTTGELFF.